This T cell receptor beta chain was retrieved from a study of blood T cell repertoires in COVID-19. As for the study in general: Specimens from acute and convalescent COVID-19 originated in the United States, Italy and Spain. Sources were T cells, B-cell-depleted T cells, or PBMCs; the material itself was cDNA or gDNA.

Original handling: Estimation of nucleated cell counts relied on the amplification of reference gene primers. Data came from immunoSEQ multiplex PCR; TCRdb stores just in-frame clones and leaves some out. V, J and clone size were drawn from that table, and D and trimming were deduced from the DNA. The data hold approximately 300,000 clones, with around 92% observed a single time. Enrolment of Seattle patients took place during active infection, and they were followed longitudinally. What was sequenced was peripheral blood. This sequence originates from a woman in her thirties with COVID-19, enrolled during active disease.

CDR3 bases: TGTGCCAGCAGTGAGGCAGGGTGGAACTATGGCTACACCTTC. Translated, it gives CASSEAGWNYGYTF. The rearrangement links TRBV2 to TRBJ1-2; possible D gene TRBD1, 5 bases. The CDR3 length is 14 residues. CDR1 is SNHLY, CDR2 FYNNEI, per germline. V was clipped by 3 bases and J by 2 bases, with 10 bases between them.